The sequence of this T cell receptor (beta chain) was determined in a study of breast tumors, draining lymph nodes, adjacent tissues (dated by TCRdb to the mid-2010s). Study-level background: In breast cancer patients, the study compared the TCR beta repertoires of tumor, adjacent nontumor tissue and axillary lymph nodes. In human breast cancer, the study set out to assess how tumor, surrounding tissue and draining lymph node repertoires relate to one another and whether T cells might be exchanged between them.

This clonotype was observed a few times. No antigen is known for it. The sample holds no much larger clone one base away, and base qualities are not on file. Paper-wide results and their limitations: Tumor and nontumor tissue repertoires were significantly more similar in luminal-like than in basal-like breast cancer. Tumor T-cell repertoires showed less diversity than lymph node repertoires and more diversity than nontumor tissue repertoires, and tumor T-cell repertoires showed preferential V and J gene usage. The conclusion that tumor T cells originate in lymph nodes was framed as consistent with a hypothesis rather than directly demonstrated. A scenario in which most tumor T cells derive from the lymph node and then expand within tumor tissue was judged to be consistent with the data.

Trimming at the junction amounts to 6 bases on V and 7 bases on J, and the germline ends lie 10 bases apart. The CDR3 spans 13 residues, from the cysteine through the phenylalanine. Just the 39-base CDR3 DNA is kept, in frame starting at base 1. As encoded in the germline V gene, CDR1 is MNHEY while CDR2 is SVGAGI. The reads were generated on an Illumina HiSeq 2000. Multiplex PCR amplification was used to generate the TCR beta chain libraries. The amplified TCR beta chain products were analyzed by high-throughput sequencing. TCRdb reprocessing: public reads trimmed at Q25 with fastp, clones called with MiXCR, in-frame beta chains kept. When rows share a CDR3 protein, they turn into one entry using the most common DNA and genes. Here the sample has 25,000 or so distinct CDR3 sequences; approximately 70% occur a single time. About 22% of the sample lies in the top ten. Adjacent samples were composed of nontumor breast tissue surrounding the tumor.

The rearranged segments are TRBV6-5 and TRBJ1-6, with an unclear D gene assignment. The clonotype comes from a female donor with breast cancer. Some clones in this sample may be carry-over from other donors' samples. The material sequenced was tumor-adjacent breast tissue. The CDR3: CASSRTLNSPLHF. In nucleotides, the sequence is TGTGCCAGCAGCAGGACCCTAAATTCACCCCTCCACTTT.